The text below deals with one TCR beta chain. These data belong to a study of radiotherapy plus CTLA-4 blockade in lung cancer. This CDR3 comprises 13 residues. From germline, CDR1 is SGHVS and CDR2 FNYEAQ. The V and J ends lost 1 base and 5 bases respectively, with 8 bases between them. Produced via immunoSEQ multiplex PCR; TCRdb's table is partial and in-frame only. The sample shows 25,000 to 35,000 clones, around 73% of them seen only once. The sequencing here drew on peripheral blood, taken from a patient treated with radiotherapy plus ipilimumab. The J gene is TRBJ2-5, the V gene TRBV7-6; D gene ambiguous. The clonotype originates from a human donor with non-small cell lung cancer who had stable disease on radiotherapy plus ipilimumab. In DNA form, the CDR3 reads TGTGCCAGCAGCTTAGAAGGGCCGGAGACCCAGTACTTC. Encoded protein: CASSLEGPETQYF.